This T cell receptor (beta chain) was retrieved from a study of blood T cells in healthy people across ages. The CDR3 consists of 13 residues. Germline CDR1 reads MNHNY; CDR2 reads SVGAGI (reference sequence). V shed 7 bases and J shed 4 bases, with 13 bases lying between them. The second PCR ran about 6 to 12 cycles with a sample-barcoded 5' primer and J-beta primers. Each cDNA molecule was tagged by a template-switch adaptor with 12 random nucleotides. TCRdb redid the calling of the 5' RACE reads with MiXCR, one entry per CDR3 protein. Altogether hundreds of thousands of distinct CDR3 sequences are present, 58% being singletons, with the ten largest covering over 30%. Total RNA, at least 5 micrograms per sample, came from PBMCs.

V usage is TRBV6-6 and J usage is TRBJ1-1, with D possibly TRBD1 on 6 matching bases. The sequenced material came from blood. The sequence came from a man aged 60 to 75 in good health. The CDR3 loop reads CASIPSGATEAFF. DNA of the CDR3: TGTGCCAGCATCCCGTCGGGGGCCACTGAAGCTTTCTTT.